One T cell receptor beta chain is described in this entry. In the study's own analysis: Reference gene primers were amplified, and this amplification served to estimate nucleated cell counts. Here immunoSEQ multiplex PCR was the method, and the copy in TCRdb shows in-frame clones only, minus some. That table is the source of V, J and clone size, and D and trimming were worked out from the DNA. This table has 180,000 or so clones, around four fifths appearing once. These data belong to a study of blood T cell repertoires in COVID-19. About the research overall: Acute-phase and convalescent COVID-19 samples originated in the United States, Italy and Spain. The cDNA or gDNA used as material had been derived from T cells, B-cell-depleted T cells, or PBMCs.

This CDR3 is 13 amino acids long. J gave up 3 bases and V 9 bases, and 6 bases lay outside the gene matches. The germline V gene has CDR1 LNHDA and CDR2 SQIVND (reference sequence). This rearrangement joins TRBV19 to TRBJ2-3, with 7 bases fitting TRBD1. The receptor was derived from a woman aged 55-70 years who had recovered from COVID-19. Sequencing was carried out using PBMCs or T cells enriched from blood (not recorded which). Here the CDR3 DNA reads TGTGCCAGCGGACAGGTGGGAACAGATACGCAGTATTTT. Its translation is CASGQVGTDTQYF.